This TCR beta chain was documented in a study of cytomegalovirus exposure and HLA in healthy donors. Overall study results and limits: A likely sequencing artifact accounted for one observed cluster of highly shared sequence variants. An assumption of roughly uniform sequencing depth across donors underlay the presence/absence analyses. Fewer N-insertions than the roughly 670-donor mean were reportedly shown by an Asian-associated ancestry cluster in a later analysis.

Both 60 Vbeta primers and 13 Jbeta primers went into the PCR. Measured with immunoSEQ multiplex PCR; TCRdb has only the in-frame clones, and not every one. Of some 100,000 clones in the sample, 65% to 80% were seen once. Worth noting for this clone: Its target is not known.

The CDR3 consists of 15 residues. Germline V lookup: CDR1 LNHDA, CDR2 SQIVND (reference sequence). This clonotype was sampled from a woman between 40 and 50 years old in good health and CMV-seronegative. The J gene is TRBJ2-3, the V gene TRBV19; D gene uncertain. The sample was PBMCs. The chain's CDR3 is CATRRGPSSTDTQYF. CDR3 coding DNA: TGTGCTACCCGGCGAGGTCCTTCTAGCACAGATACGCAGTATTTT. Drawing the rest from reference TRBV19 and TRBJ2-3, the complete variable domain is DGGITQSPKYLFRKEGQNVTLSCEQNLNHDAMYWYRQDPGQGLRLIYYSQIVNDFQKGDIAEGYSVSREKKESFPLTVTSAQKNPTAFYLCATRRGPSSTDTQYFGPGTRLTVL.